One and the same sample provided the 11 T cell receptor beta chains below, sequenced in a study of blood T cell repertoires in COVID-19. Measured with immunoSEQ multiplex PCR; TCRdb has only the in-frame clones, and not every one. The sample lists about 200,000 clones; approximately 82% were seen once. Sample: peripheral blood. These receptors all stem from a human donor in a cohort sampled during active COVID-19.

This clone showed up just once. This chain connects TRBV29-1 to TRBJ2-2; TRBD2 agrees at 7 bases. V shed 4 bases and J 7 bases; nucleotides not matched to a gene: 6. The CDR3 is made up of 13 amino acids. Germline V lookup: CDR1 SQVTM, CDR2 ANQGSEA. The chain's CDR3 is CSVAVAGHGELFF. The DNA for the CDR3 is TGCAGCGTTGCGGTAGCGGGCCACGGGGAGCTGTTTTTT.

The V call is TRBV5-1, the J call TRBJ1-2; 8 bases are a match to TRBD1. There are 14 residues in the CDR3. Germline lookup yields CDR1 SGHRS and CDR2 YFSETQ. The V and J ends lost 2 bases and 6 bases, in that order; junction bases with no gene match: 6. The CDR3 bases are TGCGCCAGCAGCTTTGGGCAGGGGGCAAATGGCTACACCTTC. This sequence encodes CASSFGQGANGYTF. The full variable domain, with the rest looked up from reference TRBV5-1 and TRBJ1-2, is KAGVTQTPRYLIKTRGQQVTLSCSPISGHRSVSWYQQTPGQGLQFLFEYFSETQRNKGNFPGRFSGRQFSNSRSEMNVSTLELGDSALYLCASSFGQGANGYTFGSGTRLTVV.

The rearrangement links TRBV7-7 to TRBJ2-1; TRBD1 matches at 9 bases. V shed 5 bases, J shed 3 bases, and the junction held 5 bases outside the gene matches. This CDR3 region has 15 residues. The germline gives CDR1 SSHAT, CDR2 FNYEAQ (reference sequence). In DNA form, the CDR3 reads TGTGCCAGCAGCCTTGGACAGGGGATCTACAATGAGCAGTTCTTC. It yields the protein CASSLGQGIYNEQFF.

The chain employs TRBV18 and TRBJ2-1; D remains unclear. CDR3 length equals 15 residues. Germline loops: CDR1 KGHSH, CDR2 LQKENI. Trimming left V 3 bases short and J 4 bases short, with 13 bases between. The DNA of the CDR3 is TGTGCCAGCTCACCTGTAGACTCTCCTTACAATGAGCAGTTCTTC. It yields the protein CASSPVDSPYNEQFF.

The chain uses TRBV11-2 and TRBJ1-1; weak D call: TRBD1 (5 bases). CDR1 is SGHAT, CDR2 FQNNGV, per germline. Trimming removed 5 bases from V and 2 bases from J, with 12 bases in between. This CDR3 spans 14 amino acids. The CDR3 reads CASSRQKENTEAFF. CDR3 nucleotides: TGTGCCAGCAGCCGACAGAAGGAAAACACTGAAGCTTTCTTT. The variable domain in full, completed from reference TRBV11-2 and TRBJ1-1, reads EAGVAQSPRYKIIEKRQSVAFWCNPISGHATLYWYQQILGQGPKLLIQFQNNGVVDDSQLPKDRFSAERLKGVDSTLKIQPAKLEDSAVYLCASSRQKENTEAFFGQGTRLTVV.

V and J are TRBV20-1 and TRBJ2-1, with TRBD2 matching 10 bases. Trimming removed 3 bases from V and 7 bases from J; junction bases left unmatched: 6. The CDR3 covers 14 residues. The germline V gene has CDR1 DFQATT and CDR2 SNEGSKA (reference sequence). The CDR3 DNA is TGCAGTGCTAGTCTGGAACTAGCGGGAAATGAGCAGTTCTTC. It codes for CSASLELAGNEQFF.

The chain links TRBV19 to TRBJ1-1, with a weak D call TRBD1 (6 bases). V was shortened by 4 bases and J by 10 bases, with 25 bases between the two germline ends. Germline CDR1 LNHDA, CDR2 SQIVND (reference sequence). The CDR3 sequence is 16 residues long. In nucleotides, the CDR3 is TGTGCCAGTAGTACATCTGCGATGACAGGCCAAAGGGGAGCTTTCTTT. Translation: CASSTSAMTGQRGAFF.

This rearrangement joins TRBV19 to TRBJ1-2; TRBD1 matches 9 bases. The CDR3 is 13 amino acids. Germline CDR1 reads LNHDA; CDR2 reads SQIVND (reference sequence). The V and J ends lost 7 bases and 4 bases, in that order; junction bases with no gene match: 4. CDR3 sequence: CASTPQGAYGYTF. In DNA, the CDR3 is TGTGCCAGTACCCCACAGGGGGCCTATGGCTACACCTTC.

This chain uses TRBV24-1 with TRBJ2-5, with 9 bases that match TRBD1. Per germline, CDR1 KGHDR and CDR2 SFDVKD. V trimming: 9 bases; J trimming: 4 bases; junction bases outside the gene matches: 8. The length of the CDR3 is 14 residues. CDR3 residues: CATSSGQGPETQYF. DNA of the CDR3: TGTGCCACCTCATCGGGACAGGGTCCAGAGACCCAGTACTTC.

The V call is TRBV6-5, the J call TRBJ1-5; 9 bases fit TRBD1. Trimming removed 6 bases from V and 7 bases from J; junction bases left unmatched: 7. CDR3 length equals 14 residues. Germline V CDR1 and CDR2: MNHEY, SVGAGI. The CDR3 DNA sequence: TGTGCCAGCAGGGGACAGGGCCGGTCCCAGCCCCAGCATTTT. Protein sequence: CASRGQGRSQPQHF.

J is TRBJ2-1 and V is TRBV3-1 (or the pseudogene TRBV3-2); D is unresolved. Trimming stripped 1 base from V and 0 bases from J, with 19 bases between. CDR3 length: 19 residues. The germline CDR1 and CDR2 sequences are LGHDT and YNNKEL (reference sequence). The chain's CDR3 is CASSQGSAWIPSSYNEQFF. The CDR3, as DNA: TGTGCCAGCAGCCAAGGTTCGGCCTGGATTCCTAGCTCCTACAATGAGCAGTTCTTC.